These T cell receptor beta chains were read from a single sample in a study of beta chain features in type 1 diabetes. Sequenced by immunoSEQ multiplex PCR; TCRdb stores in-frame clones only, minus some. The sample lists tens of thousands of clones, approximately 61% seen once, with roughly 1.7% in the top ten. Sequencing was done on a sample of Tregs from blood. Receptor source: a man aged 30 to 45 with type 1 diabetes. Some clones in this sample may be carry-over from other donors' samples. Each CDR3 is given with its conserved first and last residue. The D gene is left open where the match is weak. Only part of the rows carry a size: once, few, many, or a class if the clone is expanded.

CDR3nt	CDR3aa	abundance	j_gene	d_gene	v_gene
TGTGCCAGCAGTTTAATAGGACAGGTGAATGGCTACACCTTC	CASSLIGQVNGYTF	.	TRBJ1-2	TRBD1	TRBV28
TGTGCCTGGAGTTCCGGGGCGGGGACAGATACGCAGTATTTT	CAWSSGAGTDTQYF	.	TRBJ2-3	.	TRBV30
TGTGCCAGCACCATGGGGGGGGGACAGGGGGCTGGGGCCAACGTCCTGACTTTC	CASTMGGGQGAGANVLTF	.	TRBJ2-6	TRBD1	TRBV5-4
TGTGCCAGCAGTGCTCCGGGACAGTGGGGCTACACCTTC	CASSAPGQWGYTF	few	TRBJ1-2	TRBD1	TRBV25-1
TGTGCCAGCAGCTCCAGGGGCGGGGGATCCTACGAGCAGTACTTC	CASSSRGGGSYEQYF	.	TRBJ2-7	.	TRBV5-4
TGTGCCAGCAGCCAAGAGGTGGCTAGCGGGGGCAATGAGCAGTTCTTC	CASSQEVASGGNEQFF	.	TRBJ2-1	TRBD2	TRBV4-2
TGTGCCTGGAGTGTTCTTTCAGGTCAGCCCCAGCATTTT	CAWSVLSGQPQHF	.	TRBJ1-5	.	TRBV30
TGTGCCAGCAGCCCTCGGGGTGCCGGGGAGCTGTTTTTT	CASSPRGAGELFF	.	TRBJ2-2	.	TRBV9
TGTGCCTGGTGGCCGGGACAGATAGGAGAGACCCAGTACTTC	CAWWPGQIGETQYF	.	TRBJ2-5	TRBD1	TRBV30
TGTGCCAGCCAAACAGGGGTCGGGGAGCTGTTTTTT	CASQTGVGELFF	.	TRBJ2-2	TRBD1	TRBV7-9
TGCAGCGTTGAGTGGGACAGGGGAGGCAATTTGAACACCGGGGAGCTGTTTTTT	CSVEWDRGGNLNTGELFF	.	TRBJ2-2	TRBD1	TRBV29-1
TGTGCCAGCAAGTACATTGATTCACCCCTCCACTTT	CASKYIDSPLHF	.	TRBJ1-6	.	TRBV2
TGTGCCATCTCAGGGGGGCAAGAGACCCAGTACTTC	CAISGGQETQYF	.	TRBJ2-5	.	TRBV10-3
TGTGCCAGCAGCTCCTTGCGGGACACTGAAGCTTTCTTT	CASSSLRDTEAFF	.	TRBJ1-1	.	TRBV7-6
TGTGCCAGCAGCGTAGCGCAGGGGGAAAATGAAAAACTGTTTTTT	CASSVAQGENEKLFF	.	TRBJ1-4	TRBD1	TRBV9
TGCGCCAGCAGGGGAGGACCACAAGAGACCCAGTACTTC	CASRGGPQETQYF	few	TRBJ2-5	.	TRBV5-1
TGTGCCAGCAGCCCCGGGGGGCCCCCGGACGAGCAGTACTTC	CASSPGGPPDEQYF	.	TRBJ2-7	.	TRBV6-5
TGTGCCAGCAGTGAAACTAGCGGGGCAAGCTCCTACAATGAGCAGTTCTTC	CASSETSGASSYNEQFF	.	TRBJ2-1	TRBD2	TRBV6-1
TGTGCCAGCAGTTTCGGGGGAGCTGGGGCCAACGTCCTGACTTTC	CASSFGGAGANVLTF	.	TRBJ2-6	.	TRBV28
TGTGCCATCACTACGACGGGGGATCCGCAGTTCTTC	CAITTTGDPQFF	.	TRBJ2-1	.	TRBV10-3
TGTGCCAGCAGCGGACTAGGCACAGATACGCAGTATTTT	CASSGLGTDTQYF	medium-sized	TRBJ2-3	TRBD2	TRBV6-6
TGTGCCAGCAGTCGGACAGGGCGAGGGTCCTACGAGCAGTACTTC	CASSRTGRGSYEQYF	.	TRBJ2-7	TRBD1	TRBV6-5
TGCGCCAGCAGCTTGGGGCAGGGGTTAAACATTCAGTACTTC	CASSLGQGLNIQYF	.	TRBJ2-4	.	TRBV5-1
TGCGCCAGCAGCTTGCAGGCCGCCAAAGATACGCAGTATTTT	CASSLQAAKDTQYF	.	TRBJ2-3	.	TRBV5-1
TGTGCCAGCCGCATGGGACAGGGGGCGAGAGATACGCAGTATTTT	CASRMGQGARDTQYF	.	TRBJ2-3	TRBD1	TRBV5-4
TGTGCCAGCAGCCCAGTACAGGGAAATACCGGGGAGCTGTTTTTT	CASSPVQGNTGELFF	.	TRBJ2-2	.	TRBV7-2
TGTGCCAGCAGTGGCGCAGGGGAAAAACTGTTTTTT	CASSGAGEKLFF	.	TRBJ1-4	.	TRBV2
TGTGCCAGCAGCCAAGGGTCTAGCGGGGGGAGGGATGAGCAGTTCTTC	CASSQGSSGGRDEQFF	.	TRBJ2-1	TRBD2	TRBV4-2
TGTGCCAGCTCCCTCGACAGGATAGGGGTGTCGGATGGCTACACCTTC	CASSLDRIGVSDGYTF	.	TRBJ1-2	.	TRBV18
TGCGCCAGCAGCTTGGGTCAGGGGCGAAACTATGGCTACACCTTC	CASSLGQGRNYGYTF	few	TRBJ1-2	.	TRBV5-1
TGCGCCAGCAGCTTGTTTCCGGGGTCAGATACGCAGTATTTT	CASSLFPGSDTQYF	.	TRBJ2-3	.	TRBV5-1
TGTGCCAGCAGCTTATTTGGAGGACAAGAGACCCAGTACTTC	CASSLFGGQETQYF	.	TRBJ2-5	.	TRBV7-3
TGTGCCAGCACCCCGGACAGGAACTATGGCTACACCTTC	CASTPDRNYGYTF	.	TRBJ1-2	TRBD1	TRBV7-2
TGTGCTAGCAGCCGAAACCCAGGGGCAGAGACCCAGTACTTC	CASSRNPGAETQYF	.	TRBJ2-5	.	TRBV7-7
TGCGCCAGCAGCTTTCTAGCGGGAGGCACAGATACGCAGTATTTT	CASSFLAGGTDTQYF	.	TRBJ2-3	TRBD2	TRBV5-1
TGTGCCAGCAGCCCGGGGGAGGCCTATAATTCACCCCTCCACTTT	CASSPGEAYNSPLHF	once	TRBJ1-6	.	TRBV7-6
TGTGCCAGCAGCTTGACACTGACCCGGGGGGCCTGGAGCTCCTACGAGCAGTACTTC	CASSLTLTRGAWSSYEQYF	few	TRBJ2-7	.	TRBV11-2
TGTGCCACCAGCAGAGATAGACAGGGTGGCGGCTACACCTTC	CATSRDRQGGGYTF	.	TRBJ1-2	TRBD1	TRBV15
TGCGCCAGCAGCTTGGCACCAGGGGGCTACTATGGCTACACCTTC	CASSLAPGGYYGYTF	.	TRBJ1-2	TRBD1	TRBV5-1
TGTGCCAGTAATCATAAGGGAGGGTTCCAAGAGACCCAGTACTTC	CASNHKGGFQETQYF	.	TRBJ2-5	TRBD2	TRBV19
TGTGCCAGCAGCCGGGGCCTCGGACAGGGGATACACTCCTACGAGCAGTACTTC	CASSRGLGQGIHSYEQYF	.	TRBJ2-7	TRBD1	TRBV14
TGTGCCAGCTCACCCGGGACAGATTATGGCTACACCTTC	CASSPGTDYGYTF	.	TRBJ1-2	TRBD1	TRBV18
TGTGCCATCAGCACGACAGGGGTCCACGAGCAGTACTTC	CAISTTGVHEQYF	once	TRBJ2-7	TRBD1	TRBV10-3
TGTGCCAGCAGCTTAGCGTCTAACAATCAGCCCCAGCATTTT	CASSLASNNQPQHF	few	TRBJ1-5	.	TRBV7-2
TGTGCCAGCAGTTTGAACAGGGGAACCTACGAGCAGTACTTC	CASSLNRGTYEQYF	.	TRBJ2-7	TRBD1	TRBV27
TGTGCCAGCAGTGACCTTTCCGGGTGGGGGGCCGGGGAGCTGTTTTTT	CASSDLSGWGAGELFF	.	TRBJ2-2	.	TRBV6-1
TGTGCCAGTCAGCTAGCGGGGCATGAGACCCAGTACTTC	CASQLAGHETQYF	few	TRBJ2-5	TRBD2	TRBV6-5
TGTGCCAGCAGTTACCTAGGGAGGGGCAGCACAGATACGCAGTATTTT	CASSYLGRGSTDTQYF	few	TRBJ2-3	TRBD2	TRBV6-5
TGCGCCAGCTCCGGTGGGCAGGGGGCGGCCAATGAGCAGTTCTTC	CASSGGQGAANEQFF	.	TRBJ2-1	TRBD1	TRBV5-1
TGTGCCAGCAGCGTAGGCTATTTTAACTACGAGCAGTACTTC	CASSVGYFNYEQYF	.	TRBJ2-7	.	TRBV9
TGTGCCAGCAGCCCGGGACAGACGAACACCGGGGAGCTGTTTTTT	CASSPGQTNTGELFF	.	TRBJ2-2	TRBD1	TRBV11-2
TGTGCCAGCAGCATCGGTAGCGGGGACACCGGGGAGCTGTTTTTT	CASSIGSGDTGELFF	once	TRBJ2-2	TRBD2	TRBV5-4
TGTGCCAGCAGTTTCCGGACCAGGGGGAATTCACCCCTCCACTTT	CASSFRTRGNSPLHF	.	TRBJ1-6	TRBD1	TRBV7-2
TGTGCCAGCGCCGGACTCTACGAGCAGTACTTC	CASAGLYEQYF	.	TRBJ2-7	.	TRBV7-9
TGTGCCAGCAGCTTAATCAGGGGGGAGACCCAGTACTTC	CASSLIRGETQYF	once	TRBJ2-5	TRBD1	TRBV11-2
TGCGCCAGCAGCCGAACTAGTGGCCTTTCCTACAATGAGCAGTTCTTC	CASSRTSGLSYNEQFF	.	TRBJ2-1	.	TRBV5-1
TGTGCCAGCAGCCCTCCAGGGGGAGAGACCCAGTACTTC	CASSPPGGETQYF	few	TRBJ2-5	TRBD1	TRBV7-9
TGCAGTGCAGTCGACTCTGGAAACACCATATATTTT	CSAVDSGNTIYF	.	TRBJ1-3	.	TRBV29-1
TGTGCCAGTAGTATTTTTACCGACAGCCAAGCCGCCAATGAGCAGTTCTTC	CASSIFTDSQAANEQFF	few	TRBJ2-1	.	TRBV19
TGCGCCAGCTCCCGAGGCGCCACCGGGGAGCTGTTTTTT	CASSRGATGELFF	once	TRBJ2-2	.	TRBV5-1